The entry that follows covers one T cell receptor (beta chain) sequence. This entry comes from a study of T cell changes during pregnancy in multiple sclerosis. Germline V gene sequence: CDR1 MNHEY, CDR2 SVGAGI. There are 15 residues in the CDR3. Trimming cost V 0 bases and J 4 bases; bases outside gene matches: 5. Produced via immunoSEQ multiplex PCR; TCRdb's table is partial and in-frame only. The repertoire includes approximately 45,000 clones, about 85% of them detected once, and 0.64% sits in the top ten. The source was CD4+ T cells from peripheral blood mononuclear cells, collected before pregnancy. The TCR comes from a female donor with multiple sclerosis, enrolled in a pregnancy study. The V and J genes are TRBV6-5 and TRBJ1-2, with TRBD1 identical over 7 bases. The CDR3 spells CASSYSATGSYGYTF. The CDR3 DNA reads TGTGCCAGCAGTTACTCGGCGACAGGGAGCTATGGCTACACCTTC.